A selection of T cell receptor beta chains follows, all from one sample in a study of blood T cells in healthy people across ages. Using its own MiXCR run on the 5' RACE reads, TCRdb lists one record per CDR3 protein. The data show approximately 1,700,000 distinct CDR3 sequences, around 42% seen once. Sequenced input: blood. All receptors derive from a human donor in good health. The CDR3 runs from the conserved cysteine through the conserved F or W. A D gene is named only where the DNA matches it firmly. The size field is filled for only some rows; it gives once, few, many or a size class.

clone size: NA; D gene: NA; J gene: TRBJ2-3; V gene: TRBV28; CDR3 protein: CAIQPRVLTDTQYF; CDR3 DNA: TGTGCCATCCAGCCTAGGGTTCTCACAGATACGCAGTATTTT
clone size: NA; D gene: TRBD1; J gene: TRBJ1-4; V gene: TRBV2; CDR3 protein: CASSGDSKKLFF; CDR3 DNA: TGTGCCAGCAGTGGGGACAGTAAAAAACTGTTTTTT
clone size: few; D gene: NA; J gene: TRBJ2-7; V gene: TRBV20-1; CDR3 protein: CSVRRGRGRNYEQYF; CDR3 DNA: TGCAGTGTTCGCAGGGGTAGAGGGAGAAACTACGAGCAGTACTTC
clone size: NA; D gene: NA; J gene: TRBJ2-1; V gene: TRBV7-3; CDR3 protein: CASSLTSAGPPYNEQFF; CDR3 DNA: TGTGCCAGCAGCTTAACGTCGGCAGGGCCACCCTACAATGAGCAGTTCTTC
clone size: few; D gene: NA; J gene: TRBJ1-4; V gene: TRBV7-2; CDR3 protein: CASSPDRFNEKLFF; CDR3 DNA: TGTGCCAGCAGCCCCGACAGGTTTAATGAAAAACTGTTTTTT
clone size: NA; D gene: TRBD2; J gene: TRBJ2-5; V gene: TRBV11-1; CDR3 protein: CASSLEGVGGMSPQYF; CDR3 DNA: TGTGCCAGCAGCTTAGAGGGAGTCGGGGGGATGTCGCCCCAGTACTTC
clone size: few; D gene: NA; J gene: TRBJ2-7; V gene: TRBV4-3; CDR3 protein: CASSQDLERSTYEQYF; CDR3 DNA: TGCGCCAGCAGCCAAGATTTAGAGAGGTCAACCTACGAGCAGTACTTC
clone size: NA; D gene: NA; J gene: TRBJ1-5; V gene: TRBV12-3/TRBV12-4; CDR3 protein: CASTSGEGWGNQPQHF; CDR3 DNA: TGTGCCAGCACCTCAGGGGAGGGATGGGGCAATCAGCCCCAGCATTTT
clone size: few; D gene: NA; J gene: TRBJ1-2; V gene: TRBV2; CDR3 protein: CASSEARADYGYTF; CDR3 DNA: TGTGCCAGCAGTGAAGCGCGGGCTGACTATGGCTACACCTTC
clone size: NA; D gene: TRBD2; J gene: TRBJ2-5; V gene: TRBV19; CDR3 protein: CASSMAPGGETQYF; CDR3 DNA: TGTGCCAGTAGTATGGCCCCGGGGGGAGAGACCCAGTACTTC
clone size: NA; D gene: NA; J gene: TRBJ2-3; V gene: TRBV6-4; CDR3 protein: CASSDLNTDTQYF; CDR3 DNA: TGTGCCAGCAGTGACCTAAACACAGATACGCAGTATTTT
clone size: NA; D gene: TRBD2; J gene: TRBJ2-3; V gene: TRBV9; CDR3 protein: CASSGASGTTDTQYF; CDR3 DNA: TGTGCCAGCAGCGGAGCTAGCGGGACGACAGATACGCAGTATTTT
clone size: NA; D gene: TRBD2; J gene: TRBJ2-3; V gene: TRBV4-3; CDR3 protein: CASSHGLTGGPDTQYF; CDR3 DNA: TGCGCCAGCAGCCACGGACTAACGGGGGGTCCAGATACGCAGTATTTT
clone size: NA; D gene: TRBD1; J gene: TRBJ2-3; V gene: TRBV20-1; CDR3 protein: CSAEDRGITDTQYF; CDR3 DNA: TGCAGTGCCGAGGACAGGGGGATCACAGATACGCAGTATTTT
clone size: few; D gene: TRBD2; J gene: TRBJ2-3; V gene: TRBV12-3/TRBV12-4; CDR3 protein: CASKLADPDTQYF; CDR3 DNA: TGTGCCAGCAAACTAGCGGATCCAGATACGCAGTATTTT
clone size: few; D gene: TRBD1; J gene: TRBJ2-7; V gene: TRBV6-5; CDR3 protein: CASSRTGRDEQYF; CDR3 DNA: TGTGCCAGCAGTCGGACAGGTCGGGACGAGCAGTACTTC
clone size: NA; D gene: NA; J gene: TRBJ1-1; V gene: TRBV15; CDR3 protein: CATSLESGTEAFF; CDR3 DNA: TGTGCCACCAGCCTCGAAAGTGGAACTGAAGCTTTCTTT
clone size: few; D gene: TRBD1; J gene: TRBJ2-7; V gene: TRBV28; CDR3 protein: CASSLTGATTYEQYF; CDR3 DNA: TGTGCCAGCAGTTTGACAGGGGCCACGACCTACGAGCAGTACTTC
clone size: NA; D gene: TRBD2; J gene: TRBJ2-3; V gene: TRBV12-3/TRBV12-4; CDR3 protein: CASSLGGTSASTDTQYF; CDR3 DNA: TGTGCCAGCAGTTTAGGAGGGACTAGCGCCAGCACAGATACGCAGTATTTT
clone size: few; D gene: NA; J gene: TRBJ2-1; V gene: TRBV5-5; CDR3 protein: CASSYISDSEQFF; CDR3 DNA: TGTGCCAGCAGTTATATATCCGATTCTGAGCAGTTCTTC
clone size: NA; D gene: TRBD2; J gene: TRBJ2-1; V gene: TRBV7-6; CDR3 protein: CASSLLRGGGDNEQFF; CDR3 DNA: TGTGCCAGCAGCTTACTGCGGGGGGGCGGGGACAATGAGCAGTTCTTC
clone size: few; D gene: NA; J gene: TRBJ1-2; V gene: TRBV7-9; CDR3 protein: CASSFSDSYGYTF; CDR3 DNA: TGTGCCAGCAGCTTTTCAGATTCCTATGGCTACACCTTC
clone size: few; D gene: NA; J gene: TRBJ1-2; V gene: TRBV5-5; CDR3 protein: CASSFRRSSYGYTF; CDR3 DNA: TGTGCCAGCAGCTTTCGGAGGTCGAGTTATGGCTACACCTTC
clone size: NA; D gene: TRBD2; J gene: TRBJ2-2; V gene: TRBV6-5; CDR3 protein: CASRTSGGAGGELFF; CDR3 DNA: TGTGCCAGCAGGACTAGCGGGGGGGCAGGCGGGGAGCTGTTTTTT
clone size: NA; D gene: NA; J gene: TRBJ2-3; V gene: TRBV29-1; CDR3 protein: CSVETVRTDTQYF; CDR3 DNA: TGCAGCGTTGAAACGGTAAGAACAGATACGCAGTATTTT
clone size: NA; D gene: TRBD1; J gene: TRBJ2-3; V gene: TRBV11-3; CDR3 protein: CASSPRQGATDTQYF; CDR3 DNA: TGTGCCAGCAGCCCCCGACAGGGGGCAACAGATACGCAGTATTTT
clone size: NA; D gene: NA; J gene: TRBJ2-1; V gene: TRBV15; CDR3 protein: CATSFERMGGQETQFF; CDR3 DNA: TGTGCCACCAGTTTTGAGCGAATGGGAGGACAAGAGACCCAGTTCTTC
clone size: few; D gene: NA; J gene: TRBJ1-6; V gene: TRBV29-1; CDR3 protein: CSVHTGANSPLHF; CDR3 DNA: TGCAGCGTTCACACAGGCGCTAATTCACCCCTCCACTTT
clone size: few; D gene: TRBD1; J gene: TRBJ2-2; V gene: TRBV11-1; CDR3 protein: CASSLVQGAYTGELFF; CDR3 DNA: TGTGCCAGCAGCTTAGTACAGGGGGCGTACACCGGGGAGCTGTTTTTT
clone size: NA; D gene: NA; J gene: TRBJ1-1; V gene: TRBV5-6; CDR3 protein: CASSWNLRRGDEAFF; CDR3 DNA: TGTGCCAGCAGCTGGAATCTGAGGAGGGGCGATGAAGCTTTCTTT
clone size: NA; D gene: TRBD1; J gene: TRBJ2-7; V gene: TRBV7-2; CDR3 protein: CASSPWGGQGYEQYF; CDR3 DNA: TGTGCCAGCAGCCCTTGGGGGGGACAGGGATACGAGCAGTACTTC
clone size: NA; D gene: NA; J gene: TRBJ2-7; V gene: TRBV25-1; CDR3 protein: CASSEGVQRDYEQYF; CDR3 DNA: TGTGCCAGCAGTGAAGGGGTACAGCGCGATTACGAGCAGTACTTC
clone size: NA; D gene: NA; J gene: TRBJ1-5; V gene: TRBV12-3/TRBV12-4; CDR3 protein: CASSLSLAPQHF; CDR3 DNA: TGTGCCAGCAGCCTCTCATTGGCTCCCCAGCATTTT
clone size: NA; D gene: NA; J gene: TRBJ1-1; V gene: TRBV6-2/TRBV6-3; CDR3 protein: CASSDPGRLNTEAFF; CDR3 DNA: TGTGCCAGCAGTGACCCCGGACGGCTGAACACTGAAGCTTTCTTT
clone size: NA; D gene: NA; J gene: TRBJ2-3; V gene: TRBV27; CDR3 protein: CASSLQDVSTDTRYF; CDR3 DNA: TGTGCCAGCAGTTTGCAGGACGTTAGCACAGATACGCGGTATTTT
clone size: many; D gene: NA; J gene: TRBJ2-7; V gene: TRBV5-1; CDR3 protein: CASSSVKGSDEQYF; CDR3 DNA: TGCGCCAGCAGCTCAGTTAAGGGGAGCGACGAGCAGTACTTC
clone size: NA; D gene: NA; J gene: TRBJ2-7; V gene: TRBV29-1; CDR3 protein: CSVGEGGTTYEQYF; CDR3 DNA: TGCAGCGTTGGCGAGGGGGGGACGACCTACGAGCAGTACTTC
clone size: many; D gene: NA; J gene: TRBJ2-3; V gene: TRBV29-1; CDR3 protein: CSVGGLTDTQYF; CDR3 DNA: TGCAGCGTTGGGGGACTCACAGATACGCAGTATTTT
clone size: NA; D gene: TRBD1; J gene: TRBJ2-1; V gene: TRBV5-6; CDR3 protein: CASSIGQGPMQFF; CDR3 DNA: TGTGCCAGCAGCATCGGACAGGGTCCTATGCAGTTCTTC
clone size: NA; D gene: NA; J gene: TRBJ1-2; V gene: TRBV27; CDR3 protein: CASSLLGPTSYGYTF; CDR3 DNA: TGTGCCAGCAGTTTATTAGGGCCCACTAGCTATGGCTACACCTTC
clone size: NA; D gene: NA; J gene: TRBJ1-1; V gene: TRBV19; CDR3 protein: CASSITSRGAEAFF; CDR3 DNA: TGTGCCAGTAGTATAACGAGCAGAGGAGCTGAAGCTTTCTTT
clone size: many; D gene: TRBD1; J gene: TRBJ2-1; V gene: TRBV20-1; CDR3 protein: CSARDRGFYNEQFF; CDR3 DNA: TGCAGTGCTCGGGACAGGGGGTTCTACAATGAGCAGTTCTTC
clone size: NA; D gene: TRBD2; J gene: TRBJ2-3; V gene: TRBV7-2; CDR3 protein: CASSLDVGGGSDTQYF; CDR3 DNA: TGTGCCAGCAGCTTAGACGTTGGCGGGGGTTCAGATACGCAGTATTTT
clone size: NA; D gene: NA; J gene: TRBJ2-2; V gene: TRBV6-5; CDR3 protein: CASSYSWYSNTGELFF; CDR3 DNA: TGTGCCAGCAGTTACTCCTGGTACTCGAACACCGGGGAGCTGTTTTTT
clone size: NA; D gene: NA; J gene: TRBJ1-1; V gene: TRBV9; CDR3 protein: CASSVDGRLNTEAFF; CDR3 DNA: TGTGCCAGCAGCGTTGATGGGCGGCTGAACACTGAAGCTTTCTTT
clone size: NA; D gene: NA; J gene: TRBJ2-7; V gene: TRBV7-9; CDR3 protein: CASSSLPRQASSYEQYF; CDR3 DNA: TGTGCCAGCAGCTCTCTCCCCAGACAGGCTAGCTCCTACGAGCAGTACTTC
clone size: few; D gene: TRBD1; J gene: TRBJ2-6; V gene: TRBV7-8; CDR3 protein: CASSLEGAQGANVLTF; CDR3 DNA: TGTGCCAGCAGCTTAGAGGGGGCGCAAGGGGCCAACGTCCTGACTTTC
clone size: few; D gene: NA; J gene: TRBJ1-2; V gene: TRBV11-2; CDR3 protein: CASSLAMVGYTF; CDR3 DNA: TGTGCCAGCAGCCTAGCGATGGTAGGCTACACCTTC
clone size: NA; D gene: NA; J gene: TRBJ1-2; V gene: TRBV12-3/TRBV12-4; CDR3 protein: CATSQQAYGYTF; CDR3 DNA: TGTGCCACATCGCAACAGGCTTATGGCTACACCTTC
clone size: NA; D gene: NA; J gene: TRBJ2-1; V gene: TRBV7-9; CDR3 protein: CASSVSKVVSNEQFF; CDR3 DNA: TGTGCCAGCAGCGTTTCGAAGGTAGTTTCAAATGAGCAGTTCTTC
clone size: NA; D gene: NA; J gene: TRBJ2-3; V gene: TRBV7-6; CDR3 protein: CASSYTPPTEPKYSTDTQYF; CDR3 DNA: TGTGCCAGCAGCTACACGCCGCCGACAGAACCAAAGTATAGCACAGATACGCAGTATTTT
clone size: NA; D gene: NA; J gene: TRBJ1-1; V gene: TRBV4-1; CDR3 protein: CASSQEWESTEAFF; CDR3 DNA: TGCGCCAGCAGCCAAGAGTGGGAGAGCACTGAAGCTTTCTTT
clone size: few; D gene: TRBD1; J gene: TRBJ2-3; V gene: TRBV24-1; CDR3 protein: CATSDWTGGEDAQYF; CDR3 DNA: TGTGCCACCAGTGATTGGACAGGGGGTGAAGATGCGCAGTATTTT
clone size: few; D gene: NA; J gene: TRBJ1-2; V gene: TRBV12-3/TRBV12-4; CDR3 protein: CASRLMNHHTLGVWGYTF; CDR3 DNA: TGTGCCAGCAGATTAATGAATCATCACACACTGGGGGTATGGGGCTACACCTTC
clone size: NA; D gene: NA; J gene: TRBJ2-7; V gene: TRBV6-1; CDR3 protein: CASKKTVMLGEQYF; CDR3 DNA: TGTGCCAGCAAAAAGACGGTAATGCTGGGCGAGCAGTACTTC
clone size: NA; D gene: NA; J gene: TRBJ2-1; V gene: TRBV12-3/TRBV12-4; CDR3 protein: CASSLGSGGAENEQFF; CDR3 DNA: TGTGCCAGCAGTTTAGGGTCTGGGGGGGCAGAAAATGAGCAGTTCTTC
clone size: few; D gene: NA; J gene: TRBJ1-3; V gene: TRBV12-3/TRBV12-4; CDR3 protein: CASSPSQGNTIYF; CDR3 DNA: TGTGCCAGCAGCCCCTCTCAGGGAAACACCATATATTTT
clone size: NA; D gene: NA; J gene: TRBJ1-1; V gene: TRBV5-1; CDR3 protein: CASSFDRYTEAFF; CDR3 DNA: TGCGCCAGCAGCTTTGACCGATACACTGAAGCTTTCTTT
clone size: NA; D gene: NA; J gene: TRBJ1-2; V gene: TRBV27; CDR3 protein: CVTWGALGYTF; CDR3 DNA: TGTGTCACGTGGGGGGCATTGGGCTACACCTTC